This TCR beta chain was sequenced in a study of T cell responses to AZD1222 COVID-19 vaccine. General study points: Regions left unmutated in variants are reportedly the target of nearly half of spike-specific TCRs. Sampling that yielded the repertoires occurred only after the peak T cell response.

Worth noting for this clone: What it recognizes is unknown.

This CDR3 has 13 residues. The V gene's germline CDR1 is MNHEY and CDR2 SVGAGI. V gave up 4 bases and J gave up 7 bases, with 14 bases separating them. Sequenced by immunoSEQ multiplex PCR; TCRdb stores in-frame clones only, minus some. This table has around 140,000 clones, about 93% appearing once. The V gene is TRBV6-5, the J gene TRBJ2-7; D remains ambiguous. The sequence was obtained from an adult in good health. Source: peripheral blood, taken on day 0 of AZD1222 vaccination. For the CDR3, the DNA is TGTGCCAGCAGTTCGTCTACCGGGCGGGAGCAGTACTTC. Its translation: CASSSSTGREQYF.